Included here is one T cell receptor beta chain sequence, with context. The antigen it binds to is not known. No qualities accompany the bases; no much larger clone lies one base away. All donors were healthy Caucasians. Libraries were prepared through 5' RACE. The instrument given in TCRdb is Illumina HiSeq 2000. A universal primer binding site was introduced by template switching, and a unique molecular identifier was present in the final cDNA, enabling accurate counting of TCR cDNA molecules. Specific primers in the conserved constant-segment region were used to synthesize first-strand cDNA for the TCR alpha and beta chains. To control for contamination, each cDNA library was double barcoded with a SMART-Mk sample barcode plus Illumina barcodes. Two successive PCR steps introduced TruSeq adapter sequences along with Illumina sample barcodes. Sequencing of the TCR alpha and beta cDNA libraries was done on the Illumina HiSeq platform using custom primers. In the source study's methods: MiGEC processed the raw reads to extract unique molecular identifiers, while MiXCR was used to determine the CDR3 positions. For each individual, recombination models were inferred using an EM algorithm with the repgenHMM and IGoR tools. The tcR package in R was used for shared clonotype analysis, with sharing normalized by the product of cloneset sizes. To study raw recombination free of thymic and clonal selection effects, out-of-frame nonproductive sequences were analyzed. TCRdb passed the public sequencing reads through fastp at Q25 and MiXCR, retaining productive beta sequences. Identical CDR3 protein sequences are pooled into one entry, listed with their most common genes and DNA. The V and J calls shown here were made by TCRdb, not taken from the authors' results. Within this sample are some 1,700,000 distinct CDR3 sequences, with about 30% of them counted one time only. The ten largest clones capture 0.27% of the sample.

This sample stems from a study of identical twins (dated by TCRdb to the mid-2010s). In terms of the full investigation: TCR alpha and beta repertoires from monozygotic twins, unrelated adults of various ages and cord blood were deep-sequenced to test whether fetal clonotypes persist. Replicate twin experiments were performed at different times using different library preparation protocols to rule out contamination.

Based on the germline V gene, the CDR1 and CDR2 sequences are SGHTA and FQGNSA. Trimmed from V: 2 bases; trimmed from J: 10 bases; junction bases lacking a gene match: 6. The CDR3, from cysteine to phenylalanine, totals 15 residues. Here the CDR3 DNA is all that survives: 45 bases in frame from base 1. On the study overall, not on this receptor specifically: Compared with coincidental sharing between unrelated individuals, out-of-frame TCR alpha sequences shared between twins showed an excess of sequences with low generation probability. Invariant T cells such as MAIT and iNKT could partly confound zero-insertion analyses, although diverse VJ usage argued against such confounding for most clonotypes. Because the same donors could not be followed over many years, the conclusions relied on cross-sectional statistical analysis. In monozygotic twins, out-of-frame TCR alpha sharing was systematically underestimated by recombination models, although the models agreed with sharing between unrelated individuals. A weaker excess of twin sharing was found in beta out-of-frame sequences because the signal-to-noise ratio was lowered by fewer shared sequences. Abundant cord blood beta clonotypes carried fewer insertions; young adult naive repertoires showed a weaker similar trend, while memory repertoires showed none.

This receptor was identified in a newborn girl in good health. This chain joins TRBV7-2 to TRBJ2-1, with 12 bases matching TRBD2. Material for sequencing was cord blood. The DNA sequence follows: TGTGCCAGCAGCTTATGGGCTAGCGGGGGGGAAGAGCAGTTCTTC. This codes for CASSLWASGGEEQFF.